The 13 T cell receptor beta chains listed next were all sequenced from one sample in a study of T cells after yellow fever vaccination. One entry per CDR3 protein results from TCRdb running MiXCR on the 5' RACE reads. The sample has 250,000 to 300,000 distinct CDR3 sequences; roughly 9% are singletons. The sequencing here drew on CD4+ T cells sorted from PBMCs, taken 5 days after the yellow fever booster vaccination. The receptors were gathered from a man aged 18-30 years who received the YFV17D yellow fever vaccine.

This clonotype was observed a few times. The rearrangement joins TRBV7-2 to TRBJ1-1, with 8 bases lining up with TRBD1. Germline CDR1 SGHTA, CDR2 FQGNSA. The trim removed 8 bases at V and 2 bases at J, leaving 4 bases unmatched. CDR3 size: 13 residues. The CDR3 here is CASRQGSNTEAFF. CDR3 nucleotides: TGTGCCAGCCGACAGGGGTCTAACACTGAAGCTTTCTTT. Full variable domain (rest looked up from reference TRBV7-2 and TRBJ1-1): GAGVSQSPSNKVTEKGKDVELRCDPISGHTALYWYRQSLGQGLEFLIYFQGNSAPDKSGLPSDRFSAERTGGSVSTLTIQRTQQEDSAVYLCASRQGSNTEAFFGQGTRLTVV.

The chain carries TRBV20-1 and TRBJ2-7; D is ambiguous. Trimming cost V 0 bases and J 2 bases, with 8 bases left between them. Germline loops: CDR1 DFQATT, CDR2 SNEGSKA (reference sequence). The CDR3 loop spans 13 amino acids. CDR3 protein: CSAREVVTYEQYV. The CDR3 DNA reads TGCAGTGCTAGAGAGGTAGTCACCTACGAGCAGTACGTC.

This clonotype was recorded once. The CDR3 loop reads CSVVPHLGETQYF. Written as DNA, the CDR3 is TGCAGCGTTGTCCCGCATCTAGGAGAGACCCAGTACTTC. The chain links TRBV29-1 to TRBJ2-5; D call uncertain. This CDR3 contains 13 residues. The V end was cut by 4 bases, the J end by 4 bases, with 13 bases between. CDR1 SQVTM and CDR2 ANQGSEA come from the germline V gene.

The chain carries TRBV4-3 and TRBJ2-1, with D possibly being TRBD1 (6 bases). The CDR3 contains 16 residues. CDR1 LGHNA and CDR2 YSLEER come from the germline V gene. V was cut by 1 base and J by 4 bases, with 14 bases left in between. The DNA for the CDR3 is TGCGCCAGCAGCCAAGCAAAGGGCAGGGGATACAATGAGCAGTTCTTC. Residues: CASSQAKGRGYNEQFF.

This clonotype was picked up a small number of times. The genes are TRBV7-9 and TRBJ1-2; 8 bases match TRBD1. Germline values: CDR1 SEHNR, CDR2 FQNEAQ (reference sequence). There are 13 residues in the CDR3. V gave up 4 bases and J gave up 13 bases; unmatched junction bases: 11. Written as DNA, the CDR3 is TGTGCCAGCAGCTCAACCTTAGACAGGGGAGGCACCTTC. Translated: CASSSTLDRGGTF.

The rearrangement uses TRBV29-1 and TRBJ1-2; D is perhaps TRBD1 (6 bases). Per germline, CDR1 SQVTM and CDR2 ANQGSEA. The CDR3 covers 12 residues. The V end lost 4 bases, the J end lost 2 bases, and 8 bases lay between the germline ends. The CDR3 protein is CSVVQGNYGYTF. The CDR3 coding sequence is TGCAGCGTTGTCCAGGGGAACTATGGCTACACCTTC.

The chain uses TRBV20-1 and TRBJ2-5, with D unclear. Trimming took off 0 bases at V and 3 bases at J, with 11 bases between the two ends. This CDR3 has 14 amino acids. From germline, CDR1 is DFQATT and CDR2 SNEGSKA (reference sequence). Written as DNA, the CDR3 is TGCAGTGCTAGAGATTTCCGGGTTAAAGAGACCCAGTACTTC. It codes for CSARDFRVKETQYF.

This chain links TRBV5-1 with TRBJ2-2; 7 bases are a match to TRBD1. V lost 6 bases and J lost 4; bases outside the gene matches: 12. The CDR3 runs to 16 residues. Per germline, CDR1 SGHRS and CDR2 YFSETQ. The CDR3 DNA reads TGCGCCAGCACTCTCGTTTCAACAGGGGTCACCGGGGAGCTGTTTTTT. It yields the protein CASTLVSTGVTGELFF. The variable domain in full, with the rest retrieved from reference TRBV5-1 and TRBJ2-2, is KAGVTQTPRYLIKTRGQQVTLSCSPISGHRSVSWYQQTPGQGLQFLFEYFSETQRNKGNFPGRFSGRQFSNSRSEMNVSTLELGDSALYLCASTLVSTGVTGELFFGEGSRLTVL.

The J gene is TRBJ2-1, the V gene TRBV9; 10 bases align to TRBD2. The V gene's germline CDR1 is SGDLS and CDR2 YYNGEE. V was pared by 4 bases and J by 5 bases, with 6 bases of the junction left unmatched. The CDR3 has 15 residues. CDR3 amino acids: CASSTRTSGNNEQFF. The CDR3 DNA reads TGTGCCAGCAGCACCCGGACTAGCGGAAACAATGAGCAGTTCTTC. Variable domain in full (rest from reference TRBV9 and TRBJ2-1): DSGVTQTPKHLITATGQRVTLRCSPRSGDLSVYWYQQSLDQGLQFLIQYYNGEERAKGNILERFSAQQFPDLHSELNLSSLELGDSALYFCASSTRTSGNNEQFFGPGTRLTVL.

This clonotype was counted between two and nine times. The CDR3 loop reads CASSVGRFVNYGYTF. CDR3 nucleotide sequence: TGTGCCAGCAGCGTAGGAAGATTCGTTAACTATGGCTACACCTTC. This chain joins TRBV9 and TRBJ1-2; D gene unclear. The CDR3 sequence is 15 residues long. In germline, CDR1 is SGDLS, CDR2 YYNGEE. The V and J ends lost 0 bases and 1 base respectively, with 10 bases between them.

The rearrangement joins TRBV6-5 to TRBJ1-4; D unclear. V was cut by 7 bases and J by 7 bases, with 16 bases left in between. Germline CDR1 is MNHEY and CDR2 is SVGAGI. The CDR3 consists of 14 residues. DNA of the CDR3: TGTGCCAGCAAGCCCCAGGAGGGTGGTGAAAAACTGTTTTTT. Encoded protein: CASKPQEGGEKLFF.

This clonotype came up a few times. V gene TRBV6-6 combines with J gene TRBJ2-7, with 8 bases lining up with TRBD2. The length of the CDR3 is 13 residues. CDR1 is MNHNY, CDR2 SVGAGI, per germline (reference sequence). The trim removed 5 bases at V and 3 bases at J, leaving 3 bases unmatched. The CDR3 region is CASSHTSGYEQYV. For the CDR3, the DNA is TGTGCCAGCAGTCATACTAGCGGCTACGAGCAGTACGTC.

The rearrangement uses TRBV30 and TRBJ1-2; D gene unclear. The CDR3 loop spans 15 amino acids. V was shortened by 8 bases and J by 1 base, with 20 bases between the two germline ends. CDR1 GTSNPN and CDR2 SVGIG come from the germline V gene (reference sequence). The CDR3, as DNA: TGTGCCCGAAGGGCATCACTTAAACTTAACTATGGCTACACCTTC. Translating gives CARRASLKLNYGYTF.